The entry below describes one T cell receptor beta chain. Methods used by the authors: Reference gene primer amplification in the assay estimated nucleated cell counts. Assay: immunoSEQ multiplex PCR; the TCRdb copy retains only in-frame clones and omits some. The V and J calls and clone size are taken from that table; D and trimming were inferred from the DNA. The repertoire has roughly 110,000 clones, around 88% of them found once; the top ten carry 5.5% to 8%. V trimming: 3 bases; J trimming: 3 bases; junction bases outside the gene matches: 10. The CDR3 consists of 16 residues. Per the germline V gene, CDR1 is MNHEY and CDR2 is SVGAGI. The data derive from a study of blood T cell repertoires in COVID-19. Study information: Spain, Italy and the United States supplied samples that represented acute and convalescent COVID-19. Sources were T cells, B-cell-depleted T cells, or PBMCs; the material itself was cDNA or gDNA.

Sequences were obtained from peripheral blood. This clonotype was obtained from a man aged 50-60 years with active or convalescent COVID-19. The chain couples TRBV6-5 to TRBJ2-7, with 8 bases aligning to TRBD2. CDR3 region: CASSYPSVAGNYEQYF. CDR3 bases: TGTGCCAGCAGTTATCCGTCGGTAGCGGGGAACTACGAGCAGTACTTC.